This T cell receptor beta chain was sequenced for a study of blood T cell repertoires in COVID-19. Study background: Acute and convalescent COVID-19 samples came from the United States, Italy and Spain.

The CDR3 contains 16 residues. Those enrolled in Seattle joined during active infection and were followed longitudinally afterward. Profiled with immunoSEQ multiplex PCR; TCRdb holds only in-frame clones, not every one. The sample shows roughly 380,000 clones, 75% to 90% of them seen only once. The sample taken for sequencing was peripheral blood. The V and J genes are TRBV21-1 and TRBJ1-6; whether TRBD1, the table's D call, matches the DNA was not checked. TRBV21-1 counts as a pseudogene. This clonotype originated in a woman in her thirties or forties with COVID-19, enrolled during active disease. CDR3 region: CASSPQGARWNSPLHF. CDR3 DNA: TGTGCCAGCAGCCCACAGGGGGCGCGTTGGAATTCACCCCTCCACTTT.